This TCR beta chain was observed in a study of cytomegalovirus exposure and HLA in healthy donors. The PCR ran on 60 Vbeta and 13 Jbeta primers. The data were produced by immunoSEQ multiplex PCR, yet TCRdb's version contains in-frame clones alone and is incomplete. The table lists around 150,000 clones. These donors counted as nominally healthy when sampled, but unrecorded immune exposures were likely. Germline V gives CDR1 SGHTA, CDR2 FQGNSA. V was shortened by 0 bases and J by 6 bases, with 12 bases between the two germline ends. The CDR3 contains 15 residues. Study observations and caveats: Highly shared variants forming one cluster were likely a sequencing artifact. Researchers catalogued roughly 150 TCR beta chains as cytomegalovirus-associated.

As concerns this clone: Its specificity is unknown.

The chain carries TRBV7-2 and TRBJ2-1, with a tentative D call TRBD2 (6 bases). The sequence derives from a man aged 35 to 55 in good health and CMV-seronegative. Sequencing input: PBMCs. The CDR3 coding sequence is TGTGCCAGCAGCTTAGCGTCCGCGGGGCCCAATGAGCAGTTCTTC. Encoded protein: CASSLASAGPNEQFF.